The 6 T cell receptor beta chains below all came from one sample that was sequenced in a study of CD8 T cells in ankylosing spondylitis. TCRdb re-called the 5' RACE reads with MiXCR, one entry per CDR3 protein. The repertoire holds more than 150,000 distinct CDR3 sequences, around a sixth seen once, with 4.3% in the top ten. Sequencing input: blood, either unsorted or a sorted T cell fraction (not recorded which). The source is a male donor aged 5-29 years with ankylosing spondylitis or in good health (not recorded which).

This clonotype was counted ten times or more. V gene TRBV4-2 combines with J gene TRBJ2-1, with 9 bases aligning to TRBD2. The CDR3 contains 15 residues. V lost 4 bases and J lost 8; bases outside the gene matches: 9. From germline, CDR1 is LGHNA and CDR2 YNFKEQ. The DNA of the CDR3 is TGTGCCAGCAGCCCGCTTTCTAGCGGGAACGATGAGCAGTTCTTC. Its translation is CASSPLSSGNDEQFF.

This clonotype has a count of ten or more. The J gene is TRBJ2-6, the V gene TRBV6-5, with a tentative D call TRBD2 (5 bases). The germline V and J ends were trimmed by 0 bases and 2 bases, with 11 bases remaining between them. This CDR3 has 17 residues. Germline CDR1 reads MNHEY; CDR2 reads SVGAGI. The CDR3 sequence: CASSYSPKTTGANVLTF. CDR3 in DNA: TGTGCCAGCAGTTACTCTCCGAAGACTACTGGGGCCAACGTCCTGACTTTC.

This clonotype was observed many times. DNA of the CDR3: TGTGCCACCGCGCGGGACAATTTAAATGAGCAGTTCTTC. It translates to CATARDNLNEQFF. V gene TRBV6-5 combines with J gene TRBJ2-1; D tentatively fits TRBD1 or TRBD2 (6 bases each). This CDR3 region has 13 residues. From germline, CDR1 is MNHEY and CDR2 SVGAGI. Trimming left V 10 bases short and J 7 bases short, with 17 bases between.

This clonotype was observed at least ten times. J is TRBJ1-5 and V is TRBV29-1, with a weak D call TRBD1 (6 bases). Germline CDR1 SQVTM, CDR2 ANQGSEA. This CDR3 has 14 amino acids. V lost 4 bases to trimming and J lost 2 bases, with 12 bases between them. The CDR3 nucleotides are TGCAGCGTTGTCACAGGGATCCGCAATCAGCCCCAGCATTTT. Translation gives CSVVTGIRNQPQHF. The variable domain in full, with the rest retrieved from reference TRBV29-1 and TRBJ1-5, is SAVISQKPSRDICQRGTSLTIQCQVDSQVTMMFWYRQQPGQSLTLIATANQGSEATYESGFVIDKFPISRPNLTFSTLTVSNMSPEDSSIYLCSVVTGIRNQPQHFGDGTRLSIL.

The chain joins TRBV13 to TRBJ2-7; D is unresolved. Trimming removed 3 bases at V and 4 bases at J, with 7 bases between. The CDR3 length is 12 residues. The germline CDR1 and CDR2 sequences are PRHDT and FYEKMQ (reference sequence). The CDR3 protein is CASSFYSYEQYV. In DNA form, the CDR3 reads TGTGCCAGCAGCTTTTACTCATACGAGCAGTACGTC.

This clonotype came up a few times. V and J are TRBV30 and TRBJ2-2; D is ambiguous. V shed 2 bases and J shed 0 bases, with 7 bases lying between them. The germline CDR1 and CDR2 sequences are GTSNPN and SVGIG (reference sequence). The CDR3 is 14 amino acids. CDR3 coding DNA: TGTGCCTGGAGTTACACATCGAACACCGGGGAGCTGTTTTTT. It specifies CAWSYTSNTGELFF.